Below, one T cell receptor (beta chain) is given with its context. Its antigen is not known. The data were obtained in a study of beta chain features in type 1 diabetes. On the study more broadly: In all, 85 million to 130 million sorted cells from all samples were analyzed.

Whole-study findings and limits: Across all four CD4+ subsets, people with type 1 diabetes showed modestly shorter TCRB CDR3s. Junctions at VDJ sites from type 1 diabetes patients had fewer insertions and more deletions.

The entirety of the isolated RNA underwent reverse transcription, so expressed TCRB transcripts were sequenced. Produced via immunoSEQ multiplex PCR; TCRdb's table is partial and in-frame only. Of about 220,000 clones in the sample, roughly a tenth were seen once. Germline assignment: CDR1 LNHDA and CDR2 SQIVND (reference sequence). This CDR3 is 15 amino acids long. V shed 3 bases and J shed 4 bases, with 13 bases lying between them. CD45RO/CCR7/CD25/CD127/CD95/CD27 separated CD4+ naive, central memory, regulatory and stem cell-like memory cells by sorting. V and J are TRBV19 and TRBJ2-1, with D perhaps TRBD1 or TRBD2 (5 bases each). The sequenced sample consisted of central memory CD4+ T cells from blood. The receptor was isolated from a man aged 18 to 35 in good health. Here the CDR3 DNA reads TGTGCCAGTAGTATTGGGGACCGGTGGTACAATGAGCAGTTCTTC. Protein sequence: CASSIGDRWYNEQFF. The whole variable domain, remainder taken from reference TRBV19 and TRBJ2-1, is DGGITQSPKYLFRKEGQNVTLSCEQNLNHDAMYWYRQDPGQGLRLIYYSQIVNDFQKGDIAEGYSVSREKKESFPLTVTSAQKNPTAFYLCASSIGDRWYNEQFFGPGTRLTVL.